The following is a T cell receptor beta chain sequence with its context. Its specificity is unknown. The data stem from a study of regulatory T cells in long-lasting Graves disease. Study results and limitations: TRBV28, TRBJ1-2 and TRBJ2-5 were segments that persistent disease favored.

Time point: persistent/refractory GD, antithyroid drugs over 5 years with positive TRAb. From RNA extracted from PBMCs, the TCR library was made. Clinicians diagnosed Graves' disease using American Thyroid Association guidelines. The patients included were those that came from an endocrinology department in Xi'an, China. Unmatched junction bases numbered 6, after V lost 0 bases and J lost 3 bases. There are 17 residues in the CDR3. CDR1 is MGHRA, CDR2 YSYEKL, per germline. Assembly of TCR beta libraries relied on iRepertoire HTBI primers together with Arm-PCR of CDR3 regions. TCRdb reanalysed the multiplex PCR reads using MiXCR and keeps one entry per CDR3 protein. There are under 500,000 distinct CDR3 sequences in the sample; 20% occur only once, and less than 25% lies in the top ten.

The sample was peripheral blood mononuclear cells (PBMCs), taken when the disease was refractory, from a patient treated with antithyroid drugs. This TCR was sampled from a female donor with Graves disease. V is TRBV4-1 and J is TRBJ2-4; 9 bases agree with TRBD2. The CDR3 bases are TGCGCCAGCAGCCAAGACGCCGCGGGAGGGCTCAAAAACATTCAGTACTTC. Protein product: CASSQDAAGGLKNIQYF.